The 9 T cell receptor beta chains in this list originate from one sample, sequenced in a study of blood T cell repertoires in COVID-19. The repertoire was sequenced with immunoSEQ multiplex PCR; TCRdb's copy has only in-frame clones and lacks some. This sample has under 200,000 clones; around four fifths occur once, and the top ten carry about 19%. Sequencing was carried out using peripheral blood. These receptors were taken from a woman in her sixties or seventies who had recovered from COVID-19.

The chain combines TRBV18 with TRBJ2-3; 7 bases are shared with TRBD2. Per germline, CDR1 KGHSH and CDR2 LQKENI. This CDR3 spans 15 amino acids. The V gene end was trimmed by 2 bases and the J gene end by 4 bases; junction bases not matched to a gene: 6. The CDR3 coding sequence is TGTGCCAGCTCACCAAACCCTCTAGCGGCAGATACGCAGTATTTT. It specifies CASSPNPLAADTQYF.

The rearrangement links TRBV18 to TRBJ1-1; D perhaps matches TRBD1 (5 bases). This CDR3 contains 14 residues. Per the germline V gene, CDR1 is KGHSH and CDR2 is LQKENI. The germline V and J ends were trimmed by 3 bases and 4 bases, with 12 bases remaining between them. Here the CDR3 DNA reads TGTGCCAGCTCACCCTACCAGGGTCTCACTGAAGCTTTCTTT. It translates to CASSPYQGLTEAFF.

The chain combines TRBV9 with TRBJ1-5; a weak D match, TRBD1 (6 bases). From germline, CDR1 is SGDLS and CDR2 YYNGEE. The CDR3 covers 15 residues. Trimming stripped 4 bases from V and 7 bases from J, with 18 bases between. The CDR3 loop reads CASSPMGAGGQPQHF. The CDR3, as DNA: TGTGCCAGCAGCCCCATGGGGGCCGGGGGGCAGCCCCAGCATTTT.

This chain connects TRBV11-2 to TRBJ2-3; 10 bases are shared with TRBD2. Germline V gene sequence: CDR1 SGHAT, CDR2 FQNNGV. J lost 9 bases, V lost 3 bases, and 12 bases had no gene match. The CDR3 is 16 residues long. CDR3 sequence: CASSLLAGALFRTQYF. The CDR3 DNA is TGTGCCAGCAGCTTGCTAGCGGGGGCCCTGTTTAGGACGCAGTATTTT.

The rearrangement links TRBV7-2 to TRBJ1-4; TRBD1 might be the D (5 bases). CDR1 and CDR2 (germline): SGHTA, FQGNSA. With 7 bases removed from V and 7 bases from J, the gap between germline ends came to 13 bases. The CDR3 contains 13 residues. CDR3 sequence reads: CASTPVGGEKLFF. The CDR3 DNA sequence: TGTGCCAGCACCCCGGTGGGGGGTGAAAAACTGTTTTTT.

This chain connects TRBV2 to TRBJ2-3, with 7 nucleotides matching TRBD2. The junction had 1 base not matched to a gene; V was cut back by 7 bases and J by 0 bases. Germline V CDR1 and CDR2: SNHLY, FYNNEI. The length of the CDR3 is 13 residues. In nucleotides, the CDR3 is TGTGCCAGCATGCGGGAGAGCACAGATACGCAGTATTTT. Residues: CASMRESTDTQYF.

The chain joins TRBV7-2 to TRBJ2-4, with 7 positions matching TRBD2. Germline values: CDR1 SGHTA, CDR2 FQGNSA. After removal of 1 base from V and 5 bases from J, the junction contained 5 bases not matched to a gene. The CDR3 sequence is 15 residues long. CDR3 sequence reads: CASSLGTSLQNIQYF. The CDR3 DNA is TGTGCCAGCAGCTTAGGGACTAGTTTGCAAAACATTCAGTACTTC.

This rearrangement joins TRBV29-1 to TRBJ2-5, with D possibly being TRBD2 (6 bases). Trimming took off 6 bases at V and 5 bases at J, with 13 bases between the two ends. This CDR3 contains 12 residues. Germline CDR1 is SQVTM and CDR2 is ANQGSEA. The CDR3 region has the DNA TGCAGCGTCGCTACTAGCCGGGAGACCCAGTACTTC. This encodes CSVATSRETQYF.

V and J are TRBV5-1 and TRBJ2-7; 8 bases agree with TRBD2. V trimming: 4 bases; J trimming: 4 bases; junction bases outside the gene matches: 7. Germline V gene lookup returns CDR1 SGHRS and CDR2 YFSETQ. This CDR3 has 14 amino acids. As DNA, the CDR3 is TGCGCCAGCAGCCCACGGGAGGGGCAGTACGAGCAGTACTTC. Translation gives CASSPREGQYEQYF. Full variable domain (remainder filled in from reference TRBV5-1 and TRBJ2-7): KAGVTQTPRYLIKTRGQQVTLSCSPISGHRSVSWYQQTPGQGLQFLFEYFSETQRNKGNFPGRFSGRQFSNSRSEMNVSTLELGDSALYLCASSPREGQYEQYFGPGTRLTVT.